This T cell receptor (beta chain) originates from a study of blood T cells in healthy people across ages. From germline, CDR1 is DFQATT and CDR2 SNEGSKA (reference sequence). Trimming at V came to 6 bases and at J to 4 bases, leaving 11 bases not matched to a gene. The CDR3 has 15 amino acids. Whole-study findings and limits: Since the PBMCs were unsorted, naive and antigen-experienced cells could not be conclusively compared. A roughly linear fall in TCR beta diversity per million T cells was seen with increasing age.

Isolation recovered at least 6.5 million PBMCs from every sample. Then a second PCR, running roughly 6 to 11 cycles, was carried out with a sample-barcoded 5' primer and a J-beta primer mix. TCRdb redid the calling of the 5' RACE reads with MiXCR, one entry per CDR3 protein. The sample lists 600,000 to 800,000 distinct CDR3 sequences, roughly half seen once, with less than 15% in the top ten. For this clonotype: What it binds is not known.

This sequence joins TRBV20-1 and TRBJ2-3; TRBD2 matches 9 bases. This receptor was taken from a woman of 80 years or more in good health. Material for sequencing was blood. CDR3 nucleotides: TGCAGTGCGCATGAACCGGGACTAGCCTCAGATACGCAGTATTTT. Its protein is CSAHEPGLASDTQYF.